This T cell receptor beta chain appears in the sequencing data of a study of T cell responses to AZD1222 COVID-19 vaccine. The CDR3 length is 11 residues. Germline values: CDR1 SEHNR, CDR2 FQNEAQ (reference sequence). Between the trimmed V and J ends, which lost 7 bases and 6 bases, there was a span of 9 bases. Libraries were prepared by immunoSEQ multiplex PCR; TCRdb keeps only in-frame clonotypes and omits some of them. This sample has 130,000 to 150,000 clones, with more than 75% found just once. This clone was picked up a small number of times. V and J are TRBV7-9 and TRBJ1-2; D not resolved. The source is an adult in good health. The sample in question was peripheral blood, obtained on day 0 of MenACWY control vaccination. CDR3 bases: TGTGCCAGCAAGCAGACTAATGGCTACACCTTC. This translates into CASKQTNGYTF.